The next 10 T cell receptor beta chains were all read from a single sample in a study of blood T cell repertoires in COVID-19. The protocol was immunoSEQ multiplex PCR, while the TCRdb copy is restricted to in-frame clones and leaves out a portion. The table includes approximately 230,000 clones, 88% detected once. What was sequenced was peripheral blood. All receptors come from a woman aged 25-40 years with COVID-19, enrolled during active disease.

This chain uses TRBV6-1 with TRBJ2-1; D unclear. This CDR3 comprises 16 residues. The V end was cut by 3 bases, the J end by 0 bases, with 12 bases between. The V gene's germline CDR1 is MNHNS and CDR2 SASEGT. The CDR3: CASSDFGRSSYNEQFF. In DNA form, the CDR3 reads TGTGCCAGCAGTGACTTCGGCCGGAGCTCCTACAATGAGCAGTTCTTC.

The table lists this clone with a count of one. The chain employs TRBV5-1 and TRBJ1-2; D is uncertain. The CDR3 is 15 amino acids. Germline values: CDR1 SGHRS, CDR2 YFSETQ. Trimming cost V 0 bases and J 7 bases, with 16 bases left between them. The chain's CDR3 is CASSLGEAWVSGYTF. Written as DNA, the CDR3 is TGCGCCAGCAGCTTGGGGGAGGCGTGGGTCTCTGGCTACACCTTC.

The CDR3 coding sequence is TGTGCTAGTGGTTTGCGGGAATCAGAGACCCAGTACTTC. This codes for CASGLRESETQYF. The V gene is TRBV12-5, the J gene TRBJ2-5; tentative D call: TRBD2 (5 bases). Per the germline V gene, CDR1 is LGHNT and CDR2 is FRNRAP. The CDR3 sequence is 13 residues long. Trimming took off 2 bases at V and 4 bases at J, with 8 bases between the two ends.

This clone showed up many times. The chain recombines TRBV4-1 with TRBJ1-1; D is unresolved. Trimming took off 6 bases at V and 4 bases at J, with 12 bases between the two ends. The CDR3 consists of 13 residues. Germline V gene lookup returns CDR1 MGHRA and CDR2 YSYEKL. The CDR3: CASRRGLSTEAFF. In DNA form, the CDR3 reads TGCGCCAGCAGGAGAGGGTTAAGCACTGAAGCTTTCTTT.

The table lists this clone with a few counts. The rearrangement links TRBV5-1 to TRBJ2-2; 12 bases fit TRBD1. V shed 4 bases, J shed 10 bases, and the junction held 11 bases outside the gene matches. Germline CDR1 SGHRS, CDR2 YFSETQ. The CDR3 contains 16 residues. The CDR3 loop reads CASSRAPGQGAPELFF. The DNA for the CDR3 is TGCGCCAGCAGCCGCGCCCCGGGACAGGGGGCGCCGGAGCTGTTTTTT.

J is TRBJ2-1 and V is TRBV27, with a tentative D call TRBD1 (5 bases). The CDR3 loop spans 14 amino acids. V lost 0 bases and J lost 2, with 5 bases in between. The germline gives CDR1 MNHEY, CDR2 SMNVEV (reference sequence). For the CDR3, the DNA is TGTGCCAGCAGTTTATCGGGGCCCTACAATGAGCAGTTCTTC. Its translation is CASSLSGPYNEQFF.

This chain links TRBV19 with TRBJ2-5; D unresolved. The CDR3 loop spans 18 amino acids. Between the trimmed V and J ends, which lost 1 base and 3 bases, there was a span of 21 bases. Germline CDR1 reads LNHDA; CDR2 reads SQIVND (reference sequence). The CDR3 DNA is TGTGCCAGTAGTATAGTCCTGCGCGGTACTTTTTTTGAAGAGACCCAGTACTTC. Amino acid sequence: CASSIVLRGTFFEETQYF.

The J gene is TRBJ1-2, the V gene TRBV4-1, with 9 nucleotides matching TRBD1. V gave up 3 bases and J gave up 4 bases; unmatched junction bases: 9. CDR3 length: 16 residues. Germline CDR1 reads MGHRA; CDR2 reads YSYEKL. The CDR3 DNA follows: TGCGCCAGCAGCCAGGTAGGGACAGGGATGACCTATGGCTACACCTTC. This gives the protein CASSQVGTGMTYGYTF.

The rearrangement links TRBV11-1 to TRBJ1-1; D gene ambiguous. From germline, CDR1 is SGHAT and CDR2 FQDESV (reference sequence). The CDR3 runs to 12 residues. Trimming pared 1 base from V and 3 bases from J, leaving 3 bases between. The CDR3 is CASSLDYTEAFF. CDR3 nucleotide sequence: TGTGCCAGCAGCTTAGACTACACTGAAGCTTTCTTT.

The chain has TRBV6-5 and TRBJ2-1; possibly TRBD2 for D (7 bases). The CDR3 extends over 15 amino acids. In germline, CDR1 is MNHEY, CDR2 SVGAGI. Trimming shortened V by 0 bases and J by 5 bases, and 11 bases separated the two germline ends. CDR3 DNA: TGTGCCAGCAGTTACTCAAGGGGGGGCAACAATGAGCAGTTCTTC. Translated, it gives CASSYSRGGNNEQFF.